These 30 T cell receptor beta chains were all obtained from the same sample, sequenced in a study of blood T cell repertoires in COVID-19. Profiling relied on immunoSEQ multiplex PCR, and the TCRdb table lists in-frame clones only, not all of them. The sample has over 55,000 clones; more than 80% are singletons. The sequencing input was PBMCs or T cells enriched from blood (not recorded which). These receptors came from a woman aged 40 to 50 with acute COVID-19.

This clone was seen more than once but under ten times. Here the CDR3 reads CASSFTGDVYGYTF. In nucleotides, the CDR3 is TGTGCCAGCAGTTTTACAGGGGACGTCTATGGCTACACCTTC. The chain employs TRBV7-2 and TRBJ1-2, with 7 bases that match TRBD1. The CDR3 runs to 14 residues. Germline CDR1 is SGHTA and CDR2 is FQGNSA. V gave up 6 bases and J gave up 4 bases; unmatched junction bases: 8. Using reference TRBV7-2 and TRBJ1-2 for the parts outside the CDR3, the full variable domain is GAGVSQSPSNKVTEKGKDVELRCDPISGHTALYWYRQSLGQGLEFLIYFQGNSAPDKSGLPSDRFSAERTGGSVSTLTIQRTQQEDSAVYLCASSFTGDVYGYTFGSGTRLTVV.

This clone turned up a few times. This rearrangement joins TRBV28 to TRBJ1-5; 9 nucleotides align to TRBD1. The V segment lost 7 bases and the J segment 4 bases; nucleotides outside the gene matches: 2. The CDR3 runs 13 residues. CDR1 and CDR2 (germline): MDHEN, SYDVKM. In DNA, the CDR3 is TGTGCCAGCACCGGACAGGGGAATCAGCCCCAGCATTTT. This codes for CASTGQGNQPQHF.

This clone is a singleton in its sample. The V gene is TRBV28, the J gene TRBJ1-2, with 10 positions matching TRBD1. The V gene end was trimmed by 4 bases and the J gene end by 5 bases; junction bases not matched to a gene: 10. Germline V CDR1 and CDR2: MDHEN, SYDVKM. The CDR3 contains 16 residues. The CDR3 reads CASSSPTGGASYGYTF. CDR3 nucleotides: TGTGCCAGCAGTTCCCCGACAGGGGGCGCCTCTTATGGCTACACCTTC.

The chain carries TRBV13 and TRBJ2-2, with D maybe TRBD1 (5 bases). The germline gives CDR1 PRHDT, CDR2 FYEKMQ (reference sequence). CDR3 size: 15 residues. The germline V and J ends were trimmed by 5 bases and 0 bases, with 10 bases remaining between them. The CDR3 DNA reads TGTGCCAGCAGCCTCCGACAGACGAACACCGGGGAGCTGTTTTTT. It codes for CASSLRQTNTGELFF.

V gene TRBV11-3 combines with J gene TRBJ2-3; 11 positions agree with TRBD2. The CDR3 is 16 amino acids. Trimming removed 5 bases from V and 2 bases from J; junction bases left unmatched: 6. Germline V gene sequence: CDR1 SGHNT, CDR2 YENEEA. This CDR3 reads CASSQGTSGSTDTQYF. The CDR3 DNA reads TGTGCCAGCAGCCAGGGGACTAGCGGATCCACAGATACGCAGTATTTT.

The chain is built from TRBV11-3 and TRBJ2-3, with 11 bases identical to TRBD1. Germline lookup yields CDR1 SGHNT and CDR2 YENEEA. This CDR3 comprises 15 residues. The V gene end was trimmed by 4 bases and the J gene end by 3 bases; junction bases not matched to a gene: 3. In DNA, the CDR3 is TGTGCCAGCAGCTCCGGGGACAGGGGGACAGATACGCAGTATTTT. Translation gives CASSSGDRGTDTQYF.

CDR3 sequence reads: CASSGGLAGVNQETQYF. The CDR3 DNA follows: TGCGCCAGCAGCGGCGGACTAGCGGGGGTAAACCAAGAGACCCAGTACTTC. This chain uses TRBV5-1 with TRBJ2-5; 13 bases line up with TRBD2. The CDR3 runs 17 residues. The junction had 6 bases not matched to a gene; V was cut back by 4 bases and J by 0 bases. Per germline, CDR1 SGHRS and CDR2 YFSETQ.

V usage is TRBV28 and J usage is TRBJ2-7; TRBD1 matches 11 bases. Germline V gene data show CDR1 as MDHEN and CDR2 as SYDVKM. The CDR3 consists of 15 residues. V dropped 10 bases and J dropped 7; count of bases not matched to a gene: 15. Here the CDR3 DNA reads TGTGCCACAAATCTCCCTGGACAGGGGGCGAGGGAGCAGTACTTC. Protein sequence: CATNLPGQGAREQYF.

The V and J genes are TRBV19 and TRBJ1-5, with a tentative D call TRBD1 (6 bases). Germline lookup yields CDR1 LNHDA and CDR2 SQIVND (reference sequence). This CDR3 has 15 residues. Trimming pared 8 bases from V and 7 bases from J, leaving 21 bases between. The CDR3 region has the DNA TGTGCCAGTCGCAGGGGAACGGGGACGGGGCAGCCCCAGCATTTT. As protein: CASRRGTGTGQPQHF.

V and J are TRBV15 and TRBJ2-7, with 9 bases aligning to TRBD1. CDR1 is LNHNV and CDR2 is YYDKDF in the germline V gene (reference sequence). The V gene end was trimmed by 5 bases and the J gene end by 2 bases; junction bases not matched to a gene: 4. The CDR3 length is 14 residues. The CDR3 DNA reads as TGTGCCACCAGCTCTCGGGACAGGGCCTACGAGCAGTACTTC. Its protein product is CATSSRDRAYEQYF.

This clone showed up just a few times. The chain is built from TRBV6-2 or TRBV6-3 and TRBJ2-1; 13 bases fit TRBD2. Germline CDR1 MNHEY, CDR2 SVGEGT. The CDR3 loop spans 17 amino acids. The junction had 6 bases not matched to a gene; V was cut back by 3 bases and J by 4 bases. The CDR3 here is CASSYSGTSGVYNEQFF. In nucleotides, the CDR3 is TGTGCCAGCAGTTATTCCGGGACTAGCGGGGTATACAATGAGCAGTTCTTC.

This chain links TRBV27 with TRBJ1-6, with 10 bases that match TRBD1. Per germline, CDR1 MNHEY and CDR2 SMNVEV (reference sequence). There are 16 residues in the CDR3. J lost 6 bases, V lost 6 bases, and 8 bases had no gene match. The CDR3 spells CASRSGTGAFNSPLHF. Here the CDR3 DNA reads TGTGCCAGCAGATCCGGGACAGGGGCGTTTAATTCACCCCTCCACTTT.

This rearrangement joins TRBV3-1 (or the pseudogene TRBV3-2) to TRBJ2-2, with 9 bases that match TRBD1. After removal of 4 bases from V and 5 bases from J, the junction contained 8 bases not matched to a gene. Per germline, CDR1 LGHDT and CDR2 YNNKEL (reference sequence). CDR3 length: 16 residues. The CDR3 here is CASSRIGQGQTGELFF. CDR3 sequence (DNA): TGTGCCAGCAGCCGGATTGGACAGGGGCAAACCGGGGAGCTGTTTTTT.

This chain's CDR3 is CASRRGSGGTQPQHF. CDR3 nucleotides: TGTGCCAGCAGGAGGGGATCGGGGGGGACTCAGCCCCAGCATTTT. The chain employs TRBV28 and TRBJ1-5; TRBD1 is a possible D gene (5 bases). The CDR3 length is 15 residues. CDR1 is MDHEN, CDR2 SYDVKM, per germline. V lost 6 bases and J 6 bases, leaving 18 bases between the germline ends.

The CDR3 region has the DNA TGTGCCAGCAGCCAAGATAGCGGGAGCTCCTACGAGCAGTACTTC. Its protein is CASSQDSGSSYEQYF. The chain employs TRBV4-2 and TRBJ2-7, with TRBD2 identical over 9 bases. V was pared by 0 bases and J by 0 bases, with 0 bases of the junction left unmatched. The CDR3 spans 15 residues. CDR1 is LGHNA, CDR2 YNFKEQ, per germline.

This clone was observed a single time. The rearrangement joins TRBV19 to TRBJ1-5; D not resolved. This CDR3 comprises 13 residues. Looked up from germline, CDR1 is LNHDA and CDR2 is SQIVND (reference sequence). Trimming removed 9 bases at V and 7 bases at J, with 16 bases between. The CDR3 coding sequence is TGTGCCAGCAAGGAGGGTTCGGAGCAGCCCCAGCATTTT. Translated, it gives CASKEGSEQPQHF.

The rearrangement links TRBV3-1 (or the pseudogene TRBV3-2) to TRBJ2-5; 8 bases agree with TRBD1. The CDR3 is 16 residues long. Germline V gives CDR1 LGHDT, CDR2 YNNKEL (reference sequence). V dropped 4 bases and J dropped 4; count of bases not matched to a gene: 11. CDR3 protein: CASSPGQGSTRETQYF. CDR3 DNA sequence: TGTGCCAGCAGCCCCGGACAGGGAAGTACAAGAGAGACCCAGTACTTC.

The chain couples TRBV27 to TRBJ1-2; possible D gene TRBD1, 6 bases. V was trimmed by 4 bases and J by 7 bases, leaving 19 bases between them. The CDR3 is 15 amino acids. Per the germline V gene, CDR1 is MNHEY and CDR2 is SMNVEV (reference sequence). The CDR3 loop is CASSSILGQSAGYTF. The CDR3 coding sequence is TGTGCCAGCAGTTCAATTCTCGGACAGTCGGCTGGCTACACCTTC.

This clone was detected a few times. The CDR3: CATDKTGPGTEAFF. The DNA for the CDR3 is TGTGCCACTGATAAGACAGGACCGGGCACTGAAGCTTTCTTT. The chain recombines TRBV6-5 with TRBJ1-1; possibly TRBD1 for D (6 bases). The CDR3 covers 14 residues. Germline loops: CDR1 MNHEY, CDR2 SVGAGI. V was pared by 10 bases and J by 4 bases, with 19 bases between.

This chain uses TRBV28 with TRBJ1-1; 9 bases are shared with TRBD1. This CDR3 is 14 amino acids long. V shed 6 bases, J shed 5 bases, and the junction held 7 bases outside the gene matches. Germline V lookup: CDR1 MDHEN, CDR2 SYDVKM. The CDR3 sequence is CASRQQGATTEAFF. The CDR3 region has the DNA TGTGCCAGCAGGCAACAGGGGGCGACAACTGAAGCTTTCTTT.

This sequence joins TRBV4-1 and TRBJ2-1, with TRBD2 matching over 8 bases. From germline, CDR1 is MGHRA and CDR2 YSYEKL. V dropped 8 bases and J dropped 0; count of bases not matched to a gene: 27. This CDR3 is built from 22 residues. The CDR3: CASRRPHWSGLVPLASYNEQFF. CDR3 nucleotides: TGCGCCAGCCGCCGCCCCCACTGGTCGGGACTAGTCCCGTTAGCCTCCTACAATGAGCAGTTCTTC.

This clone was observed a handful of times. The chain links TRBV28 to TRBJ1-1, with 7 bases fitting TRBD1. CDR1 MDHEN and CDR2 SYDVKM come from the germline V gene. V gave up 8 bases and J gave up 0 bases; unmatched junction bases: 3. This CDR3 is 13 amino acids long. CDR3 sequence: CASRQGLNTEAFF. In DNA form, the CDR3 reads TGTGCCAGCCGACAGGGCTTGAACACTGAAGCTTTCTTT. The variable domain in full, completed from reference TRBV28 and TRBJ1-1, reads DVKVTQSSRYLVKRTGEKVFLECVQDMDHENMFWYRQDPGLGLRLIYFSYDVKMKEKGDIPEGYSVSREKKERFSLILESASTNQTSMYLCASRQGLNTEAFFGQGTRLTVV.

Only one count was recorded for this clone. V and J are TRBV19 and TRBJ1-5; 8 bases are shared with TRBD1. Trimming at V came to 3 bases and at J to 3 bases, leaving 7 bases not matched to a gene. The CDR3 extends over 16 amino acids. The V gene's germline CDR1 is LNHDA and CDR2 SQIVND (reference sequence). CDR3: CASSIGWTGTNQPQHF. Written as DNA, the CDR3 is TGTGCCAGTAGTATCGGGTGGACAGGGACCAATCAGCCCCAGCATTTT.

The genes are TRBV7-6 and TRBJ1-1, with D hard to call. Germline V gives CDR1 SGHVS, CDR2 FNYEAQ. Trimming removed 0 bases from V and 0 bases from J, with 5 bases in between. This CDR3 region has 14 residues. The CDR3 DNA reads as TGTGCCAGCAGCTTAGCTGAGCTGAACACTGAAGCTTTCTTT. This translates into CASSLAELNTEAFF.

The J gene is TRBJ2-7, the V gene TRBV7-7; 9 bases line up with TRBD1. V was clipped by 5 bases and J by 5 bases; unmatched bases: 13. CDR1 is SSHAT and CDR2 is FNYEAQ in the germline V gene (reference sequence). The CDR3 length is 16 residues. The CDR3 spells CASSRETGTGHDEQYV. As DNA, the CDR3 is TGTGCCAGCAGCCGAGAAACCGGGACAGGGCATGACGAGCAGTACGTC.

The chain combines TRBV19 with TRBJ2-1; 11 bases line up with TRBD2. V shed 3 bases, J shed 0 bases, and the junction held 7 bases outside the gene matches. The CDR3 extends over 18 amino acids. Germline CDR1 and CDR2: LNHDA and SQIVND (reference sequence). The DNA of the CDR3 is TGTGCCAGTAGTATTTCTAGCGGGAGGTTCAGCTCCTACAATGAGCAGTTCTTC. Its translation is CASSISSGRFSSYNEQFF.

J is TRBJ2-2 and V is TRBV15; 8 bases match TRBD1. Losses at the gene ends were 4 bases for V and 6 bases for J; bases not matched to a gene: 7. Germline CDR1 reads LNHNV; CDR2 reads YYDKDF (reference sequence). The CDR3 runs 15 residues. The CDR3 is CATSNEQGGAGELFF. DNA for the CDR3: TGTGCCACCAGCAATGAACAGGGGGGCGCCGGGGAGCTGTTTTTT.

This clone came up once. This chain connects TRBV11-2 to TRBJ2-7; no definite D call. The CDR3 sequence is 14 residues long. V shed 0 bases and J shed 1 base, with 7 bases lying between them. The germline V gene has CDR1 SGHAT and CDR2 FQNNGV. CDR3 in DNA: TGTGCCAGCAGCTTAGACGAGGATTCCTACGAGCAGTACGTC. This sequence encodes CASSLDEDSYEQYV.

CDR3 coding DNA: TGCGCCAGCAGCTCTACTAGCGCCAGGAAAGAGAGCTCCTACAATGAGCAGTTCTTC. It encodes CASSSTSARKESSYNEQFF. The V gene is TRBV4-1, the J gene TRBJ2-1, with 7 nucleotides matching TRBD2. Trimming at V came to 5 bases and at J to 0 bases, leaving 16 bases not matched to a gene. The CDR3 runs 19 residues. From germline, CDR1 is MGHRA and CDR2 YSYEKL.

The chain is built from TRBV7-9 and TRBJ2-1; D might be TRBD2 (6 bases). The germline V and J ends were trimmed by 11 bases and 0 bases, with 11 bases remaining between them. The germline V gene encodes CDR1 SEHNR and CDR2 FQNEAQ (reference sequence). This CDR3 has 13 residues. CDR3 in amino acids: CAAGGSSYNEQFF. The CDR3 DNA is TGTGCCGCCGGAGGGAGCTCCTACAATGAGCAGTTCTTC.